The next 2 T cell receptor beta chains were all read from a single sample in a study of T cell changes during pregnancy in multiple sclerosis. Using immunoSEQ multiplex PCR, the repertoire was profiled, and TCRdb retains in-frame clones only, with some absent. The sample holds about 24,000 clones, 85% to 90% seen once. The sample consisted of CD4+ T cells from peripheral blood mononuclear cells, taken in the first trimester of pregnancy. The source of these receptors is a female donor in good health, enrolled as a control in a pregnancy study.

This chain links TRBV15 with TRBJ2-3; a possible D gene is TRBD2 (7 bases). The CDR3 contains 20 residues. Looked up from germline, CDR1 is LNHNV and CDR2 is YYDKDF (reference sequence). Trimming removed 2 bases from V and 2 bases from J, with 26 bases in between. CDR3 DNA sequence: TGTGCCACCAGCAGACCCAGGGGAGGGTCTGGGGGTCTATACACAGATACGCAGTATTTT. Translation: CATSRPRGGSGGLYTDTQYF. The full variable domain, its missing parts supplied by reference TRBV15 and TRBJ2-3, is DAMVIQNPRYQVTQFGKPVTLSCSQTLNHNVMYWYQQKSSQAPKLLFHYYDKDFNNEADTPDNFQSRRPNTSFCFLDIRSPGLGDTAMYLCATSRPRGGSGGLYTDTQYFGPGTRLTVL.

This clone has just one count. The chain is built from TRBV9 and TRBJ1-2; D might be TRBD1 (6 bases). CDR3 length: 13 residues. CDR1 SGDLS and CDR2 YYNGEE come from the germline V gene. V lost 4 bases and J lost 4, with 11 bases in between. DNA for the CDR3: TGTGCCAGCAGCCAGCAGGGGCTCTATGGCTACACCTTC. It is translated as CASSQQGLYGYTF.